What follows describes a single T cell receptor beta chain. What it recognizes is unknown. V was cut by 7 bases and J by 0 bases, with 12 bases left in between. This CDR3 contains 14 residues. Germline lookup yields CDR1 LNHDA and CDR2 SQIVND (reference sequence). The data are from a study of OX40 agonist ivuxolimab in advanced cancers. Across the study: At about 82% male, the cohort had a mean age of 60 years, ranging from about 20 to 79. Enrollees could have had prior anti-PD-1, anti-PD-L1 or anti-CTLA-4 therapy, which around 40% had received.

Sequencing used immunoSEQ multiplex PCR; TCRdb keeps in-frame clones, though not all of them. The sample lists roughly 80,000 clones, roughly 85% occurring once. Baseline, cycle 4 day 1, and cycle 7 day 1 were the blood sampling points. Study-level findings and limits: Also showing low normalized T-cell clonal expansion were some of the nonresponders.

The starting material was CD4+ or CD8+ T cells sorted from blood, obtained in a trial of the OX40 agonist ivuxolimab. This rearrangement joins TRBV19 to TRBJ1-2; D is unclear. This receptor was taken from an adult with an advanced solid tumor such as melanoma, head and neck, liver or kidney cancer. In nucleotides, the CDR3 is TGTGCCAGTATAGGGAGGCACTCTAACTATGGCTACACCTTC. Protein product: CASIGRHSNYGYTF.